The rows below give T cell receptor beta chains drawn from one sample of a study of lymphopenia after photon versus proton radiotherapy. Assay: immunoSEQ multiplex PCR; the TCRdb copy retains only in-frame clones and omits some. The sample has around 28,000 clones, around 85% seen once. The specimen was peripheral blood, collected from a patient treated with photon-based radiotherapy. Receptor source: a man aged 45-65 years with gastric cancer. The CDR3 runs from the conserved cysteine through the conserved F or W. D genes are given only for firm matches. Rows may omit the clone size; those that give it use once, few, many or a size class.

v_call,d_call,clone_size,j_call,cdr3_aa,cdr3_nt
TRBV6-1,-,-,TRBJ1-4,CASSESRFVDEKLFF,TGTGCCAGCAGTGAATCTCGGTTCGTTGATGAAAAACTGTTTTTT
TRBV4-1,-,-,TRBJ1-5,CASSPGQYSNQPQHF,TGCGCCAGCAGCCCCGGCCAATATAGCAATCAGCCCCAGCATTTT
TRBV4-1,-,-,TRBJ1-4,CASSQDSDRAKKLFF,TGCGCCAGCAGCCAAGATAGTGACAGAGCCAAAAAACTGTTTTTT
TRBV12-5,-,-,TRBJ2-5,CASGLGQNGETQYF,TGTGCTAGTGGTTTGGGACAGAACGGAGAGACCCAGTACTTC
TRBV4-2,-,-,TRBJ2-1,CASSRQYPRGSYNEQFF,TGTGCCAGCAGCCGCCAGTACCCTCGGGGCTCCTACAATGAGCAGTTCTTC
TRBV28,-,-,TRBJ2-7,CASSFPSWGSEQYF,TGTGCCAGCAGTTTTCCTTCTTGGGGATCCGAGCAGTACTTC
TRBV11-2,-,few,TRBJ2-7,CASSLDGWGVEQYF,TGTGCCAGCAGCTTAGATGGGTGGGGCGTGGAGCAGTACTTC
TRBV4-2,-,-,TRBJ2-1,CASSPWGQPSSYNEQFF,TGTGCCAGCAGCCCGTGGGGGCAGCCAAGCTCCTACAATGAGCAGTTCTTC
TRBV9,-,-,TRBJ1-5,CASSVASGVGQPQHF,TGTGCCAGCAGCGTAGCGAGTGGGGTGGGTCAGCCCCAGCATTTT
TRBV29-1,-,-,TRBJ2-7,CSVEGSDRFEQYF,TGCAGCGTTGAGGGATCGGACCGCTTCGAGCAGTACTTC
TRBV6-4,-,-,TRBJ2-3,CASSDDGGSTDTQYF,TGTGCCAGCAGTGACGACGGGGGCAGCACAGATACGCAGTATTTT
TRBV2,-,-,TRBJ2-4,CASSDNRAVKNIQYF,TGTGCCAGCAGTGATAACAGGGCGGTCAAAAACATTCAGTACTTC
TRBV10-3,TRBD2,-,TRBJ2-5,CASEAGEKETQYF,TGTGCATCTGAAGCGGGGGAGAAAGAGACCCAGTACTTC
TRBV2,-,-,TRBJ1-1,CASCEDMNTEAFF,TGTGCCAGCTGTGAGGATATGAACACTGAAGCTTTCTTT
TRBV6-1,-,few,TRBJ1-6,CASSEQRSAPLHF,TGTGCCAGCAGTGAACAGAGGTCGGCACCCCTCCACTTT
TRBV9,-,once,TRBJ2-1,CASSVVPYNEQFF,TGTGCCAGCAGCGTAGTTCCGTACAATGAGCAGTTCTTC
TRBV5-1,TRBD1,-,TRBJ1-1,CASSLDHRGVAEAFF,TGCGCCAGCAGCTTGGACCACAGGGGGGTGGCTGAAGCTTTCTTT
TRBV6-1,-,-,TRBJ2-3,CASSSTGIDTQYF,TGTGCCAGCAGTTCGACGGGGATAGATACGCAGTATTTT
TRBV6-7,TRBD2,-,TRBJ2-3,CASSCLERGSTDTQYF,TGTGCCAGCTCCTGCCTTGAGCGGGGTAGCACAGATACGCAGTATTTT
TRBV6-5,-,-,TRBJ1-4,CASRDGGANEKLFF,TGTGCCAGCAGGGATGGTGGAGCTAATGAAAAACTGTTTTTT
TRBV5-8,TRBD2,-,TRBJ2-5,CASSGGSSGGPGETQYF,TGTGCCAGCAGCGGAGGCTCCAGCGGGGGCCCCGGGGAGACCCAGTACTTC
TRBV6-1,-,-,TRBJ1-6,CACKGPNNSPLHF,TGTGCCTGCAAGGGCCCGAATAATTCACCCCTCCACTTT
TRBV18,-,few,TRBJ1-5,CASSPTRGAPPQHF,TGTGCCAGCTCACCAACGCGAGGGGCCCCCCCCCAGCATTTT
TRBV6-6,TRBD1,-,TRBJ1-4,CASSSRQGFNEKLFF,TGTGCCAGCAGTTCGAGACAGGGGTTTAATGAAAAACTGTTTTTT
TRBV5-1,TRBD2,-,TRBJ2-2,CASSPGGTANTGELFF,TGCGCCAGCAGCCCGGGAGGCACCGCGAACACCGGGGAGCTGTTTTTT
TRBV10-3,TRBD1,few,TRBJ1-2,CAISARDSYGYTF,TGTGCCATCAGTGCACGGGACAGCTATGGCTACACCTTC
TRBV2,TRBD1,few,TRBJ1-6,CASRGTGEGSPLHF,TGTGCCAGCAGGGGAACAGGGGAAGGATCACCCCTCCACTTT
TRBV15,-,-,TRBJ1-1,CATSRDLTGYGTFF,TGTGCCACCAGCAGAGATCTAACAGGTTATGGAACTTTCTTT
TRBV19,TRBD2,-,TRBJ2-1,CASSTRTSGGAHNEQFF,TGTGCCAGTAGTACCCGGACTAGCGGGGGGGCCCACAATGAGCAGTTCTTC
TRBV7-8,-,-,TRBJ1-6,CASSPFAGPSDSPLHF,TGTGCCAGCAGCCCCTTCGCTGGGCCGTCGGATTCACCCCTCCACTTT
TRBV5-1,-,-,TRBJ2-2,CASSFRFSGELFF,TGCGCCAGCAGCTTTAGGTTCAGCGGGGAGCTGTTTTTT
TRBV10-3,-,once,TRBJ1-5,CAIKGQDSNQPQHF,TGTGCCATCAAAGGGCAGGATAGCAATCAGCCCCAGCATTTT
TRBV5-1,TRBD1,-,TRBJ2-5,CASSYRGRAETQYF,TGCGCCAGCAGCTACAGGGGGCGCGCTGAGACCCAGTACTTC
TRBV25-1,-,-,TRBJ1-6,CASSDFMRNSPLHF,TGTGCCAGCAGTGACTTCATGAGAAATTCACCCCTCCACTTT
TRBV5-1,TRBD1,-,TRBJ1-6,CASSALDRDNSPLHF,TGCGCCAGCAGCGCCTTAGACAGGGATAATTCACCCCTCCACTTT
TRBV6-6,-,-,TRBJ1-1,CASSYSVQEAFF,TGTGCCAGCAGTTACTCGGTACAAGAGGCTTTCTTT
TRBV6-5,TRBD2,once,TRBJ2-1,CASSGLVDNEQFF,TGTGCCAGCTCGGGACTAGTCGATAATGAGCAGTTCTTC
TRBV5-5,-,-,TRBJ2-5,CASSSGHPLQETQYF,TGTGCCAGCAGTTCGGGACATCCACTCCAAGAGACCCAGTACTTC
TRBV30,-,-,TRBJ1-6,CAWTLAGPNSPLHF,TGTGCCTGGACCCTGGCCGGACCTAATTCACCCCTCCACTTT
TRBV12-5,-,once,TRBJ2-2,CASGPPGIGAGELFF,TGTGCTAGTGGACCGCCGGGGATCGGAGCCGGGGAGCTGTTTTTT
TRBV12-5,TRBD2,-,TRBJ2-1,CASGSPAVAGYSYNEQFF,TGTGCTAGTGGTTCTCCCGCGGTAGCGGGCTATTCCTACAATGAGCAGTTCTTC
TRBV6-1,TRBD1,-,TRBJ1-5,CASSPDRGASQPQHF,TGTGCCAGCAGCCCCGACAGGGGCGCCAGTCAGCCCCAGCATTTT
TRBV6-1,-,-,TRBJ2-3,CASSPRAGTDTQYF,TGTGCCAGCAGTCCCAGGGCCGGCACAGATACGCAGTATTTT
TRBV5-1,-,-,TRBJ2-3,CASSLARGWGTDTQYF,TGCGCCAGCAGCTTGGCGCGGGGTTGGGGCACAGATACGCAGTATTTT
TRBV21-1,-,-,TRBJ2-5,CASSKGASGQGRETQYF,TGTGCCAGCAGCAAAGGGGCCTCGGGACAGGGCCGCGAGACCCAGTACTTC
TRBV7-3,-,once,TRBJ1-1,CASSPGRGTEAFF,TGTGCCAGCAGCCCTGGACGGGGGACTGAAGCTTTCTTT
TRBV29-1,TRBD1,-,TRBJ2-2,CSVSLDRGGGELFF,TGCAGCGTTTCTCTGGACAGGGGAGGCGGGGAGCTGTTTTTT
TRBV9,-,-,TRBJ2-5,CASSVAPGETQYF,TGTGCCAGCAGCGTAGCCCCGGGGGAGACCCAGTACTTC
TRBV18,-,-,TRBJ1-5,CASSPDGGQPQHF,TGTGCCAGCTCACCAGACGGCGGTCAGCCCCAGCATTTT
TRBV4-3,-,-,TRBJ1-2,CASSQENTNYGYTF,TGCGCCAGCAGCCAAGAGAACACCAACTATGGCTACACCTTC
TRBV7-8,-,-,TRBJ2-2,CASSSRDSTNTGELFF,TGTGCCAGCAGCTCCCGGGACTCAACGAACACCGGGGAGCTGTTTTTT
TRBV5-1,TRBD2,-,TRBJ2-1,CASSSGTTYYNEQFF,TGCGCCAGCAGCTCCGGGACTACCTATTACAATGAGCAGTTCTTC
TRBV7-8,TRBD1,-,TRBJ2-3,CASSPIYPTGDPGTDTQYF,TGTGCCAGCAGCCCCATATACCCTACAGGGGACCCTGGCACAGATACGCAGTATTTT
TRBV2,TRBD1,-,TRBJ1-4,CASTPMMREGGEKLFF,TGTGCCAGCACCCCGATGATGAGGGAAGGGGGCGAAAAACTGTTTTTT
TRBV5-1,TRBD1,once,TRBJ2-7,CASSRQGSYEQYF,TGCGCCAGCAGCCGACAGGGCTCCTACGAGCAGTACTTC
TRBV7-2,-,-,TRBJ1-5,CASSHSGGWAYNQPQHF,TGTGCCAGCAGCCACAGTGGAGGGTGGGCGTACAATCAGCCCCAGCATTTT
TRBV6-6,TRBD1,few,TRBJ1-5,CASSPGTGGNQPQHF,TGTGCCAGCAGTCCCGGGACAGGGGGCAATCAGCCCCAGCATTTT